This TCR beta chain was recovered during a study of cytomegalovirus exposure and HLA in healthy donors. PCR amplification relied on 60 Vbeta primers (plus 13 Jbeta primers). Assay: immunoSEQ multiplex PCR; the TCRdb copy retains only in-frame clones and omits some. The sample gives approximately 150,000 clones, more than 65% of which show up once; 1.5% to 2% is in the top ten. About this clone itself: The antigen remains unidentified.

Whole-study findings and limits: The later analysis indicated that the majority of CMV-associated TCR beta chains appeared HLA-restricted. About 90% or about 30% of the time was how often most TCR beta V segments were productive, according to an earlier analysis. Rare TCR sequences dominated, though some public TCRs recurred in many donors. Confirmation was obtained in vitro that a few CMV-associated chains are specific for CMV antigens.

The sequenced sample consisted of PBMCs. The source of this sequence is a woman in her thirties in good health and CMV-seronegative.

The CDR3 region has the DNA TGTGCCAGCAGTGAATCTCCAGTCCCAGGTGGGGAGACCCAGTACTTC. Protein product: CASSESPVPGGETQYF. The chain combines TRBV25-1 with TRBJ2-5, with D hard to call. V lost 1 base and J lost 5, with 17 bases in between. Germline lookup yields CDR1 MGHDK and CDR2 SYGVNS. The CDR3 is 16 amino acids.